This entry lists 6 T cell receptor beta chains sequenced from one sample in a study of OX40 agonist ivuxolimab in advanced cancers. The assay was immunoSEQ multiplex PCR, and TCRdb's table has in-frame clones only and misses some. The table has approximately 26,000 clones, approximately 85% seen once. The source material was CD4+ or CD8+ T cells sorted from blood, sampled in a trial of the OX40 agonist ivuxolimab. Receptors were obtained from an adult with an advanced solid tumor such as melanoma, head and neck, liver or kidney cancer.

V gene TRBV27 combines with J gene TRBJ2-1, with 13 bases aligning to TRBD2. Trimming took 10 bases from V and 0 from J; bases not matched to a gene: 12. Germline values: CDR1 MNHEY, CDR2 SMNVEV (reference sequence). The CDR3 extends over 18 amino acids. The CDR3 DNA reads as TGTGCCACCCACGGACTAGCGGGAGACTCGAGCTCCTACAATGAGCAGTTCTTC. The encoded protein is CATHGLAGDSSSYNEQFF.

This clone was detected only a few times. Additional DNA sequences in this sample encode the identical CDR3. The rearrangement uses TRBV7-2 and TRBJ2-7; D is ambiguous. Germline V gene data show CDR1 as SGHTA and CDR2 as FQGNSA. Trimming took off 3 bases at V and 3 bases at J, with 9 bases between the two ends. The CDR3 is 13 amino acids. The CDR3 spells CASSLDGSYEQYF. The DNA of the CDR3 is TGTGCCAGCAGCTTGGACGGAAGCTACGAGCAGTACTTC. The full variable domain, rest sourced from reference TRBV7-2 and TRBJ2-7, is GAGVSQSPSNKVTEKGKDVELRCDPISGHTALYWYRQSLGQGLEFLIYFQGNSAPDKSGLPSDRFSAERTGGSVSTLTIQRTQQEDSAVYLCASSLDGSYEQYFGPGTRLTVT.

This clone was seen a few times. V and J are TRBV10-3 and TRBJ2-3; the match to TRBD1 covers 10 bases. Losses at the gene ends were 8 bases for V and 2 bases for J; bases not matched to a gene: 7. The CDR3 length is 15 residues. In germline, CDR1 is ENHRY, CDR2 SYGVKD. The DNA for the CDR3 is TGTGCCATCTCCACGGGACAGGGGATCACAGATACGCAGTATTTT. It codes for CAISTGQGITDTQYF.

The V call is TRBV28, the J call TRBJ2-1, with 12 bases matching TRBD2. V trimming: 3 bases; J trimming: 6 bases; junction bases outside the gene matches: 9. The CDR3 is 17 amino acids. Germline V gene sequence: CDR1 MDHEN, CDR2 SYDVKM. Here the CDR3 reads CASSFFVRTSGTNEQFF. The CDR3 DNA reads as TGTGCCAGCAGTTTCTTTGTGAGGACTAGCGGGACCAATGAGCAGTTCTTC.

The chain has TRBV4-3 and TRBJ2-3, with D maybe TRBD2 (6 bases). CDR1 and CDR2 (germline): LGHNA, YSLEER. CDR3 length equals 15 residues. V lost 1 base and J 6 bases, leaving 14 bases between the germline ends. CDR3 residues: CASSQAWDFADTQYF. The CDR3, as DNA: TGCGCCAGCAGCCAAGCCTGGGACTTTGCGGATACGCAGTATTTT.

The genes are TRBV29-1 and TRBJ2-7; maybe TRBD2 (5 bases). Trimming cost V 5 bases and J 3 bases, with 14 bases left between them. The CDR3 has 13 amino acids. CDR1 is SQVTM, CDR2 ANQGSEA, per germline. The CDR3 DNA sequence: TGCAGCGTTATTAATAGCGAGAACTACGAGCAGTACTTC. Protein sequence: CSVINSENYEQYF.